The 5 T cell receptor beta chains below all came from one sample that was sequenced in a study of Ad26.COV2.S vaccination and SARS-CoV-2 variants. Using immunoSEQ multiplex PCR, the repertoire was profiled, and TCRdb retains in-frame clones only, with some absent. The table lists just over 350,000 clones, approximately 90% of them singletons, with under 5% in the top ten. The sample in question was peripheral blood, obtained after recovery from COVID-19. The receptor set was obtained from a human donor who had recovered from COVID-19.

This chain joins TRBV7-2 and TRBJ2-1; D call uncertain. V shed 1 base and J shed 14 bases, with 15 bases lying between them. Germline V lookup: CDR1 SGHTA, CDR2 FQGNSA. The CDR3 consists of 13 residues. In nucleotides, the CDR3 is TGTGCCAGCAGCTTAGGGTTCGGCTCCGTTAAGTTCTTC. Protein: CASSLGFGSVKFF.

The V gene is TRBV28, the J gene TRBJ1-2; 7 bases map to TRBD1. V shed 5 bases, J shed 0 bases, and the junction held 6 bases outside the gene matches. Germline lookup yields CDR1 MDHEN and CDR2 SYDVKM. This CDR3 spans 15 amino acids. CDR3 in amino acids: CASSTTGVTNYGYTF. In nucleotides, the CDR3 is TGTGCCAGCAGTACAACAGGGGTTACTAACTATGGCTACACCTTC.

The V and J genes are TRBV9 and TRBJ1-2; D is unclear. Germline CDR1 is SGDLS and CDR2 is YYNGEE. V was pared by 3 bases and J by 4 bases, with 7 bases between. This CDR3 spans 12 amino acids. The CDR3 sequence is CASSAVPYGYTF. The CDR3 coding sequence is TGTGCCAGCAGCGCTGTACCCTATGGCTACACCTTC.

CDR3 nucleotide sequence: TGTGCCAGTAGTATCCCGGGACACTACAATGAGCAGTTCTTC. Its translation: CASSIPGHYNEQFF. The rearrangement links TRBV19 to TRBJ2-1; D is perhaps TRBD1 (6 bases). CDR3 size: 14 residues. Germline CDR1 and CDR2: LNHDA and SQIVND (reference sequence). The V end lost 3 bases, the J end lost 3 bases, and 9 bases lay between the germline ends.

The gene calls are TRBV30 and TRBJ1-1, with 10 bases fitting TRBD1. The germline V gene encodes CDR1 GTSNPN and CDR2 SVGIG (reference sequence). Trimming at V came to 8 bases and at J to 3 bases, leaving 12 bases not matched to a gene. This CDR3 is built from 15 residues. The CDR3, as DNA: TGTGCCGAACCGGGACAGGGGCCGCCCTACACTGAAGCTTTCTTT. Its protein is CAEPGQGPPYTEAFF.